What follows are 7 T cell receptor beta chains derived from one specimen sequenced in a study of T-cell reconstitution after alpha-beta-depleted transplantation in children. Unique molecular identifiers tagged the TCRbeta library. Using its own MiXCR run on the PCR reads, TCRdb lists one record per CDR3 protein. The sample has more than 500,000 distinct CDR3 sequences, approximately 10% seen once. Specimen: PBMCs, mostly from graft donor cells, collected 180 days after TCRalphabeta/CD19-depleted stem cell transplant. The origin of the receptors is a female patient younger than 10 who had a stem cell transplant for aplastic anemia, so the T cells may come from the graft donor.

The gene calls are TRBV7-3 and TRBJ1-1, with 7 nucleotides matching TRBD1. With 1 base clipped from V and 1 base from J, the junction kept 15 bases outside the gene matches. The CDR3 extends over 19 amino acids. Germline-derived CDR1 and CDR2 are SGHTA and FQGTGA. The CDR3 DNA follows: TGTGCCAGCAGCTTAAAACCGCCTCGACCGGGACAGTCGAACACTGAAGCTTTCTTT. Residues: CASSLKPPRPGQSNTEAFF.

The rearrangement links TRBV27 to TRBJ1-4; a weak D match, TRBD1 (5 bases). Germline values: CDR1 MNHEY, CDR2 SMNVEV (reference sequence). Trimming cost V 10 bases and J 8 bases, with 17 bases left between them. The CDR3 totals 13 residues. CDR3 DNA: TGTGCCACGATTGTGGGGCTGGAAGAAAAACTGTTTTTT. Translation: CATIVGLEEKLFF.

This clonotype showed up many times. The CDR3 sequence: CASSLAHQPQHF. The CDR3 DNA is TGTGCCAGCAGCTTGGCTCATCAGCCCCAGCATTTT. The chain carries TRBV7-9 and TRBJ1-5; no definite D call. Germline CDR1 is SEHNR and CDR2 is FQNEAQ (reference sequence). V lost 3 bases, J lost 5 bases, and 5 bases lay in between. This CDR3 contains 12 residues.

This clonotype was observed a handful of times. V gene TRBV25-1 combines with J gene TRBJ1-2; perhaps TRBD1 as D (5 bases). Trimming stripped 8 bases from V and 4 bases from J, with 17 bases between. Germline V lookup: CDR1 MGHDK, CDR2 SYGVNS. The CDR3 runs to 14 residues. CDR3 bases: TGTGCCAGCGGTAGCGTGGGGGAACGCTATGGCTACACCTTC. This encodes CASGSVGERYGYTF.

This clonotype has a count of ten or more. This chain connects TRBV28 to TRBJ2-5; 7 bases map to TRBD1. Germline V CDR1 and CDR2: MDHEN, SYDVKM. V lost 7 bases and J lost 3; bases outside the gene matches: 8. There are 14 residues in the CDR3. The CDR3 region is CASNLRDSEETQYF. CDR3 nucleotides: TGTGCCAGCAATCTCCGGGACAGTGAAGAGACCCAGTACTTC.

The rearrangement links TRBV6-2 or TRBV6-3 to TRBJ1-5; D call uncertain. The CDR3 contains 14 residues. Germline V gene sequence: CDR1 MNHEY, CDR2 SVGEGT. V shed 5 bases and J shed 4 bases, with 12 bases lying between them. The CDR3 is CASSTLRLNQPQHF. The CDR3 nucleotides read TGTGCCAGCAGTACCCTTCGTTTAAATCAGCCCCAGCATTTT.

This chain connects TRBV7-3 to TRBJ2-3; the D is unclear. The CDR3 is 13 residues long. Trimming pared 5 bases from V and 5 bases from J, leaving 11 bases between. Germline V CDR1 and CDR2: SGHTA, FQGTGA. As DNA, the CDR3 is TGTGCCAGCAGCCCCCCTTTTGGAGATACGCAGTATTTT. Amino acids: CASSPPFGDTQYF.